These T cell receptor beta chains were read from a single sample in a study of blood T cell repertoires in COVID-19. The protocol was immunoSEQ multiplex PCR, while the TCRdb copy is restricted to in-frame clones and leaves out a portion. This sample has about 74,000 clones, with approximately 88% found just once. Sequenced sample: peripheral blood. These TCRs come from a woman aged 80 or older with acute or convalescent COVID-19. Both conserved end residues are part of each CDR3. A D gene is named only where the DNA matches it firmly.

CASSNYRGTGELFF | TGTGCCAGCAGCAATTACAGGGGAACCGGGGAGCTGTTTTTT | TRBJ2-2 | TRBD1 | TRBV11-2
CASSFKGREVNEQFF | TGTGCCAGCAGTTTTAAGGGACGGGAGGTTAATGAGCAGTTCTTC | TRBJ2-1 | TRBD2 | TRBV27
CASSDRLNTEAFF | TGTGCCAGCAGTGACAGGTTGAACACTGAAGCTTTCTTT | TRBJ1-1 | . | TRBV25-1
CASSIGGGTDTQYF | TGTGCCAGCAGCATCGGAGGGGGCACAGATACGCAGTATTTT | TRBJ2-3 | . | TRBV7-2
CSVVKGQGYNEQFF | TGCAGCGTTGTCAAGGGACAGGGGTACAATGAGCAGTTCTTC | TRBJ2-1 | TRBD1 | TRBV29-1
CASSLRGNTGELFF | TGTGCCAGCAGCTTAAGGGGAAACACCGGGGAGCTGTTTTTT | TRBJ2-2 | . | TRBV7-6
CASRARGTDTQYF | TGTGCCAGTAGAGCAAGGGGGACAGATACGCAGTATTTT | TRBJ2-3 | . | TRBV19
CASLWRRGGPNTEAFF | TGTGCCAGCCTCTGGAGGAGGGGGGGGCCGAACACTGAAGCTTTCTTT | TRBJ1-1 | . | TRBV27
CASSPRASGLPDTQYF | TGCGCCAGCAGCCCCCGCGCTAGCGGCCTGCCAGATACGCAGTATTTT | TRBJ2-3 | TRBD2 | TRBV5-1
CAWSVRRSQETQYF | TGTGCCTGGAGTGTGAGACGGAGCCAAGAGACCCAGTACTTC | TRBJ2-5 | . | TRBV30
CASSPVPGASTEAFF | TGTGCCAGCAGCCCAGTCCCCGGTGCTAGCACTGAAGCTTTCTTT | TRBJ1-1 | . | TRBV9